This entry features one T cell receptor (beta chain) sequence. The antigen remains undetermined. This entry is derived from a study of human T cells and chemical hapten exposure. Points from the study as a whole: PT1 expanded TCR numbers rose with patch test score.

Germline CDR1 SGDLS, CDR2 YYNGEE. The CDR3 totals 15 residues. The V end lost 0 bases, the J end lost 2 bases, and 10 bases lay between the germline ends. As to time point: patch test 3, about 24 weeks after DPC sensitization. Treatment defined: therapeutic diphenylcyclopropenone sensitization with weekly scalp DPC. Using its own MiXCR run on the RACE reads, TCRdb lists one record per CDR3 protein. The sample records more than 80,000 distinct CDR3 sequences, roughly 10% being singletons. Specimen: whole blood, collected in connection with sensitization to the hapten diphenylcyclopropenone (DPC). V and J are TRBV9 and TRBJ2-3; weak D call: TRBD1 (5 bases). The clonotype comes from a woman aged 45-60 years with alopecia areata. Some clones in this sample may be carry-over from other donors' samples. The CDR3 DNA follows: TGTGCCAGCAGCGTAGTAGGGGCCCCCACAGATACGCAGTATTTT. This translates into CASSVVGAPTDTQYF.